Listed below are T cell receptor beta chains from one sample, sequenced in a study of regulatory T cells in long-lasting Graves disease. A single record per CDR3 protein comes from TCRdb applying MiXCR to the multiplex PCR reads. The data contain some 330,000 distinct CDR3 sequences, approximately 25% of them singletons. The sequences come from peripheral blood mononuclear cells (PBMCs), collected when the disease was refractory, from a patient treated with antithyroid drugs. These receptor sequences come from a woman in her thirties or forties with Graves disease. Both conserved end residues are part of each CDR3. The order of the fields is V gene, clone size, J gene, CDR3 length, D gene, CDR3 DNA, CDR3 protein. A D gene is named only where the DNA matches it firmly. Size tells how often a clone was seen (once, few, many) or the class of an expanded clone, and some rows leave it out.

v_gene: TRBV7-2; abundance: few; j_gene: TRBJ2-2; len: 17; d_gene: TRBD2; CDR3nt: TGTGCCAGCAGCCCAAGACTAGCGGGTTTCATCACCGGGGAGCTGTTTTTT; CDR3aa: CASSPRLAGFITGELFF
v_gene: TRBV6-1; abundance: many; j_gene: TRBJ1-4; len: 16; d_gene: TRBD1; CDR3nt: TGTGCCAGCAGTGAGTGGAGGACAGGGTTCGGTGAAAAACTGTTTTTT; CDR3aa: CASSEWRTGFGEKLFF
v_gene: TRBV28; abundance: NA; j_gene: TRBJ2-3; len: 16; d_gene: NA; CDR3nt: TGTGCCAGCAGTTTATCCTCATTCAAAAGGGGAGATACGCAGTATTTT; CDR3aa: CASSLSSFKRGDTQYF
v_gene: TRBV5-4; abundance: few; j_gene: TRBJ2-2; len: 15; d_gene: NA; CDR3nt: TGTGCCAGCAGCCCTAGTGGCCGGCTCGACGGGGAGCTGTTTTTT; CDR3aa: CASSPSGRLDGELFF
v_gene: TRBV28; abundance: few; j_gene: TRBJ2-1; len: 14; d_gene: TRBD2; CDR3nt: TGTGCCAGTTATTCAGGACTAGCGATAAATGAGCAGTTCTTC; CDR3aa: CASYSGLAINEQFF
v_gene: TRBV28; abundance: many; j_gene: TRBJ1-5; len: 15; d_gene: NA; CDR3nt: TGTGCCAGCAGTTCATATAACGGGGTTGACCAGCCCCAGCATTTT; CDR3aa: CASSSYNGVDQPQHF
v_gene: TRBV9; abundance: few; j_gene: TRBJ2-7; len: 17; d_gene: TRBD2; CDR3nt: TGTGCCAGCAGCGTAGGGGCGCGGCTTCGGGGGGACTACGAGCAGTACTTC; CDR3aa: CASSVGARLRGDYEQYF
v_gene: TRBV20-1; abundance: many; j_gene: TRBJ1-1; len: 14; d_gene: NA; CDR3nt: TGCAGTGCTAGGAAGAGAGATCAGGGCACTGAAGCTTTCTTT; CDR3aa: CSARKRDQGTEAFF
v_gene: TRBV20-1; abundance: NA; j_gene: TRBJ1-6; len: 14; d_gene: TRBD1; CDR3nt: TGCAGTGCTCCGGACAGGGATGGGAGAAGGGCCCTCCACTTT; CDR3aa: CSAPDRDGRRALHF
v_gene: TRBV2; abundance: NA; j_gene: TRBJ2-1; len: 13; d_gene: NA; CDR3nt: TGTGCCAGCACTCGGGACTCCTACAATGAGCAGTTCTTC; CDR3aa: CASTRDSYNEQFF
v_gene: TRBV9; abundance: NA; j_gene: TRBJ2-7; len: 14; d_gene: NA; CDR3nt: TGTGCCAGCAGCGCCAGCGGTACCTCCTACGAGCAGTACTTC; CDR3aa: CASSASGTSYEQYF